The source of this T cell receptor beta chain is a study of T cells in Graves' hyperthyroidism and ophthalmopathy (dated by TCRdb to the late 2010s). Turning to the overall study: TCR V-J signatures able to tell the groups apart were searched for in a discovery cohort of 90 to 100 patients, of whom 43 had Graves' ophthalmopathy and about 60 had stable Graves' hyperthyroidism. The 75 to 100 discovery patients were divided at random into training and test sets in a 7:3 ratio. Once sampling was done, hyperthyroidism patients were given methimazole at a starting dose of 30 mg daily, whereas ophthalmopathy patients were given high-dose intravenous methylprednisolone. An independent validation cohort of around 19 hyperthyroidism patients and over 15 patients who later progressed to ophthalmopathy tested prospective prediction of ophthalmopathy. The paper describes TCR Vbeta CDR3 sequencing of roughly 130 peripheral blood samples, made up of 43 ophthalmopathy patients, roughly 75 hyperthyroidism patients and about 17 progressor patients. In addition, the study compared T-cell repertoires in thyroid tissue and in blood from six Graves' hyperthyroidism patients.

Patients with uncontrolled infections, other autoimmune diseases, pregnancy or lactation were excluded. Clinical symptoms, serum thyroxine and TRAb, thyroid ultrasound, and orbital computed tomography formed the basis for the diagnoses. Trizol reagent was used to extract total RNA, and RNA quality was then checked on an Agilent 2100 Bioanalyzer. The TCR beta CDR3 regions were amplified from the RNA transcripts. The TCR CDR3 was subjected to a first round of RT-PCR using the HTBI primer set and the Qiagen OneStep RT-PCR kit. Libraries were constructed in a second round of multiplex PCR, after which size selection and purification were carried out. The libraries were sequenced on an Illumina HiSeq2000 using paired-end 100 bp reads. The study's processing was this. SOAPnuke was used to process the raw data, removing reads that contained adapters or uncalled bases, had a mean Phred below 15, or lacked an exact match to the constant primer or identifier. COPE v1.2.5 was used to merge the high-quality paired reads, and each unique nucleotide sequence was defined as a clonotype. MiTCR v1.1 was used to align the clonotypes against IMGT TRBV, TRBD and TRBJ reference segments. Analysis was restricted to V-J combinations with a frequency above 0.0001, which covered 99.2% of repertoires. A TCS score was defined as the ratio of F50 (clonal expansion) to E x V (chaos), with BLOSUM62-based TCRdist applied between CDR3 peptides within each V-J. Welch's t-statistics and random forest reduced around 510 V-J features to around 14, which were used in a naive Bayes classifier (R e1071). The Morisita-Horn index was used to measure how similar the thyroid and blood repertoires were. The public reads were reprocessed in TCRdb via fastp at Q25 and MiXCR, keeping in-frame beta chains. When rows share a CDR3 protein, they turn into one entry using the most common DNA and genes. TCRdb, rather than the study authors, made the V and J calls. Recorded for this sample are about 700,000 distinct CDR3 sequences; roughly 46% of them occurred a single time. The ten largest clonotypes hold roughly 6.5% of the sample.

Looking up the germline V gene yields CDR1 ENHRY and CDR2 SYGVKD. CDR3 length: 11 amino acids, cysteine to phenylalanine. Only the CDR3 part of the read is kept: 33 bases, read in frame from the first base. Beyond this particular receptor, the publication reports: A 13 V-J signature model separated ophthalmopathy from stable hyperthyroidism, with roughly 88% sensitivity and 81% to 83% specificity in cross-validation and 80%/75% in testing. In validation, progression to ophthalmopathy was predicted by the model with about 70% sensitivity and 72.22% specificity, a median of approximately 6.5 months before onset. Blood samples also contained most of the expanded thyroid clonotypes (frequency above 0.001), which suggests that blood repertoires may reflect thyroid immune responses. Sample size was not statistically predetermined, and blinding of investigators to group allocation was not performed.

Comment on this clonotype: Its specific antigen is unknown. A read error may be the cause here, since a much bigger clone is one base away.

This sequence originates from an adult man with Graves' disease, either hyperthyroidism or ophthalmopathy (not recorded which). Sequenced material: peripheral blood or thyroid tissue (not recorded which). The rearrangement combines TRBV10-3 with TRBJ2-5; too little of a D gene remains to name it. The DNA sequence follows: TGTGCCAGCAGTGGGGTTGAGACCCAGTACTTC. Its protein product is CASSGVETQYF.